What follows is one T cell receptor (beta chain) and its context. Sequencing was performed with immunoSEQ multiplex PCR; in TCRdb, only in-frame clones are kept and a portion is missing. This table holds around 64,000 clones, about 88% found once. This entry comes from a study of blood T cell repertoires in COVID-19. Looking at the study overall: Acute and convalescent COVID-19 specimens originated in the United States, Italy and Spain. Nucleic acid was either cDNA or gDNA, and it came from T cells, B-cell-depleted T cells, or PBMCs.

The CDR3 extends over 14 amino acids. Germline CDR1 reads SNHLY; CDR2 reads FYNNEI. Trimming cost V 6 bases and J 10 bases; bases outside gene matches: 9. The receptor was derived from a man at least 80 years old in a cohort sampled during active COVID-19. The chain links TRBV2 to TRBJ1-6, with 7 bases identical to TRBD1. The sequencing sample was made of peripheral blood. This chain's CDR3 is CASSGRQGGSPLHF. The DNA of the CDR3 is TGTGCCAGCAGCGGAAGACAGGGAGGCTCACCCCTCCACTTT.